The source of this T cell receptor (beta chain) is a study of OX40 agonist ivuxolimab in advanced cancers. Study-level background: Ivuxolimab is an agonistic anti-OX40 (CD134) antibody, and patients were treated with it. Dose-escalation patients suffered from hepatocellular carcinoma, melanoma, renal cell or head and neck cancer.

Data came from immunoSEQ multiplex PCR; TCRdb stores just in-frame clones and leaves some out. The table lists some 70,000 clones, 85% to 90% of them singletons. Germline loops: CDR1 MNHNY, CDR2 SVGAGI (reference sequence). The CDR3 has 12 amino acids. V dropped 0 bases and J dropped 5 bases, with 5 bases sitting between them. As to this clone: Its antigen is not identified.

Study observations and caveats: Expanded clones tended on average to be more numerous among CD8+ T cells than CD4+.

The chain employs TRBV6-6 and TRBJ2-7; D may correspond to TRBD1 or TRBD2 (5 bases each). The clonotype was recovered from an adult with an advanced solid tumor such as melanoma, head and neck, liver or kidney cancer. The sample here was CD4+ or CD8+ T cells sorted from blood, taken in a trial of the OX40 agonist ivuxolimab. CDR3 loop: CASSYSGDEQYF. The CDR3 nucleotides are TGTGCCAGCAGTTACTCGGGGGACGAGCAGTACTTC.